Listed here are 31 T cell receptor beta chains from one sample, sequenced in a study of blood T cell repertoires in COVID-19. The repertoire was sequenced with immunoSEQ multiplex PCR; TCRdb's copy has only in-frame clones and lacks some. The sample yields 350,000 to 400,000 clones, 85% to 90% seen once. Specimen: PBMCs or T cells enriched from blood (not recorded which). All receptors derive from a woman aged 30 to 39 with acute COVID-19.

The rearrangement uses TRBV7-9 and TRBJ2-1; possible D gene TRBD1, 5 bases. Germline V CDR1 and CDR2: SEHNR, FQNEAQ (reference sequence). The V end was cut by 1 base, the J end by 9 bases, with 10 bases between. The CDR3 has 13 amino acids. CDR3 sequence reads: CASSLDGATEQFF. The CDR3 region has the DNA TGTGCCAGCAGCTTAGATGGGGCTACTGAGCAGTTCTTC. Filled out from reference TRBV7-9 and TRBJ2-1, the complete variable domain reads DTGVSQNPRHKITKRGQNVTFRCDPISEHNRLYWYRQTLGQGPEFLTYFQNEAQLEKSRLLSDRFSAERPKGSFSTLEIQRTEQGDSAMYLCASSLDGATEQFFGPGTRLTVL.

The chain has TRBV9 and TRBJ1-2, with D possibly TRBD1 on 6 matching bases. Trimming shortened V by 1 base and J by 4 bases, and 11 bases separated the two germline ends. The CDR3 consists of 14 residues. The germline V gene encodes CDR1 SGDLS and CDR2 YYNGEE. In DNA form, the CDR3 reads TGTGCCAGCAGCGTAACAACAGGGTCCTATGGCTACACCTTC. This sequence encodes CASSVTTGSYGYTF.

The chain uses TRBV6-5 and TRBJ2-3; the D gene is possibly TRBD2 (6 bases). The V gene's germline CDR1 is MNHEY and CDR2 SVGAGI. This CDR3 comprises 13 residues. V was clipped by 8 bases and J by 2 bases, with 11 bases between them. CDR3 nucleotide sequence: TGTGCCAGCGGCGGGGCGAACACAGATACGCAGTATTTT. Amino acids: CASGGANTDTQYF.

V and J are TRBV5-5 and TRBJ1-1; no reliable D call. This CDR3 region has 14 residues. Germline CDR1 is SGHKS and CDR2 is YYEKEE (reference sequence). With 1 base removed from V and 1 base from J, the gap between germline ends came to 8 bases. The CDR3 DNA reads TGTGCCAGCAGCTTGAATCCGGGGAACACTGAAGCTTTCTTT. Amino acids: CASSLNPGNTEAFF.

V and J are TRBV5-8 and TRBJ2-1; a weak D match, TRBD2 (5 bases). The CDR3 covers 15 residues. Germline assignment: CDR1 SGHTS and CDR2 YDEGEE. V was clipped by 4 bases and J by 0 bases, with 11 bases between them. The CDR3 loop reads CASSPGESSYNEQFF. The CDR3, as DNA: TGTGCCAGCAGCCCTGGGGAGAGCTCCTACAATGAGCAGTTCTTC.

This sequence joins TRBV5-1 and TRBJ2-7, with a tentative D call TRBD2 (5 bases). Trimming took 4 bases from V and 2 from J, leaving 13 bases between them. CDR1 is SGHRS, CDR2 YFSETQ, per germline. The CDR3 contains 14 residues. CDR3 sequence: CASSPGAGTYEQYF. CDR3 DNA sequence: TGCGCCAGCAGCCCGGGCGCGGGTACCTACGAGCAGTACTTC.

CDR3 DNA sequence: TGTGCCAGCAATCGAGGGACAAATTACGAGCAGTACTTC. Translation gives CASNRGTNYEQYF. The rearrangement uses TRBV6-5 and TRBJ2-7; D may be TRBD1 (6 bases). The CDR3 runs 13 residues. Germline V CDR1 and CDR2: MNHEY, SVGAGI. V was clipped by 7 bases and J by 4 bases, with 14 bases between them.

The chain carries TRBV7-9 and TRBJ1-1, with D perhaps matching TRBD1 (6 bases). V was trimmed by 5 bases and J by 1 base, leaving 14 bases between them. The CDR3 length is 15 residues. CDR1 SEHNR and CDR2 FQNEAQ come from the germline V gene (reference sequence). The CDR3 DNA is TGTGCCAGCAGCCCCAGAGGGACACGGAACACTGAAGCTTTCTTT. This sequence encodes CASSPRGTRNTEAFF.

This clone showed up just once. This sequence joins TRBV9 and TRBJ1-2; no clear D. This CDR3 is built from 16 residues. Trimming took off 3 bases at V and 2 bases at J, with 17 bases between the two ends. The germline V gene has CDR1 SGDLS and CDR2 YYNGEE. Here the CDR3 reads CASSAGPRRSNYGYTF. Written as DNA, the CDR3 is TGTGCCAGCAGCGCCGGACCCCGGAGGTCAAACTATGGCTACACCTTC.

The chain links TRBV19 to TRBJ2-1; D gene uncertain. Deletions cut 3 bases from V and 3 bases from J, with 12 bases between. This CDR3 region has 15 residues. In germline, CDR1 is LNHDA, CDR2 SQIVND (reference sequence). The DNA for the CDR3 is TGTGCCAGTAGTATGGGTTCGGCTAGCTACAATGAGCAGTTCTTC. Residues: CASSMGSASYNEQFF.

The chain recombines TRBV19 with TRBJ2-2, with no clear D. Germline lookup yields CDR1 LNHDA and CDR2 SQIVND (reference sequence). The CDR3 extends over 14 amino acids. Trimming removed 1 base from V and 2 bases from J, with 5 bases in between. For the CDR3, the DNA is TGTGCCAGTAGTATAGCTGGCAACACCGGGGAGCTGTTTTTT. Its translation is CASSIAGNTGELFF.

CDR3 in DNA: TGTGCCACCAGTGATTTGACCCAGGGGGACGAGCAGTACTTC. This encodes CATSDLTQGDEQYF. The genes are TRBV24-1 and TRBJ2-7, with TRBD1 matching 7 bases. The CDR3 sequence is 14 residues long. Germline loops: CDR1 KGHDR, CDR2 SFDVKD. After removal of 0 bases from V and 5 bases from J, the junction contained 3 bases not matched to a gene.

Worth noting for this clone: The sample carries other DNA sequences with the same CDR3. The chain has TRBV19 and TRBJ1-2; no clear D. The CDR3 contains 12 residues. CDR1 is LNHDA, CDR2 SQIVND, per germline (reference sequence). V gave up 7 bases and J gave up 4 bases, with 10 bases separating them. The CDR3 DNA sequence: TGTGCCAGTACCCGGGGAAGCTATGGCTACACCTTC. Protein: CASTRGSYGYTF.

The gene calls are TRBV9 and TRBJ2-1, with D possibly TRBD1 on 5 matching bases. V lost 0 bases and J 5 bases, leaving 12 bases between the germline ends. The germline V gene has CDR1 SGDLS and CDR2 YYNGEE. CDR3 length: 15 residues. This CDR3 is CASSVGAGHHNEQFF. The CDR3 nucleotides read TGTGCCAGCAGCGTAGGTGCAGGACACCACAATGAGCAGTTCTTC.

The chain joins TRBV5-1 to TRBJ1-3; 10 positions match TRBD1. There are 16 residues in the CDR3. V was pared by 4 bases and J by 7 bases, with 11 bases of the junction left unmatched. Germline CDR1 is SGHRS and CDR2 is YFSETQ. The CDR3 region is CASSTAGTGEVNTIYF. The DNA for the CDR3 is TGCGCCAGCAGCACCGCCGGGACAGGGGAAGTCAACACCATATATTTT.

This clone appeared a few times. The chain joins TRBV5-8 to TRBJ2-7; the match to TRBD1 covers 8 bases. The CDR3 covers 16 residues. Trimming took 4 bases from V and 9 from J; bases not matched to a gene: 18. CDR1 is SGHTS, CDR2 YDEGEE, per germline. For the CDR3, the DNA is TGTGCCAGCAGCGAGGGGACAGGTCCTACATCCGCGGGGCAGTACTTC. Residues: CASSEGTGPTSAGQYF.

The genes are TRBV19 and TRBJ1-6; tentatively, D is TRBD1 (6 bases). This CDR3 is built from 19 residues. The germline V gene encodes CDR1 LNHDA and CDR2 SQIVND (reference sequence). V lost 3 bases and J 3 bases, leaving 21 bases between the germline ends. In DNA form, the CDR3 reads TGTGCCAGTAGTATGCTCCCATTCGGACAGACCCTCTATAATTCACCCCTCCACTTT. This gives the protein CASSMLPFGQTLYNSPLHF.

The rearrangement joins TRBV6-6 to TRBJ2-3; possible D gene TRBD2, 5 bases. V shed 7 bases and J shed 3 bases, with 8 bases lying between them. The CDR3 loop spans 12 amino acids. Germline V gene data show CDR1 as MNHNY and CDR2 as SVGAGI (reference sequence). The CDR3 sequence is CASTPGTDTQYF. CDR3 sequence (DNA): TGTGCCAGCACCCCGGGGACAGATACGCAGTATTTT.

This sequence joins TRBV11-2 and TRBJ2-2, with D possibly TRBD1 on 6 matching bases. V lost 4 bases to trimming and J lost 0 bases, with 15 bases between them. The length of the CDR3 is 17 residues. Germline V CDR1 and CDR2: SGHAT, FQNNGV. CDR3 DNA sequence: TGTGCCAGCAGCTCCGGTAAACAGGGTACGAACACCGGGGAGCTGTTTTTT. This translates into CASSSGKQGTNTGELFF.

The CDR3 nucleotides read TGTGCCAGCAGTGAATCGCAGGGGTGGAACGAGCAGTACTTC. Its translation: CASSESQGWNEQYF. The rearrangement links TRBV25-1 to TRBJ2-7, with TRBD1 as a possible D gene (6 bases). The length of the CDR3 is 14 residues. Germline CDR1 and CDR2: MGHDK and SYGVNS. V lost 1 base and J lost 5, with 12 bases in between.

This chain links TRBV5-6 with TRBJ1-1; 11 bases line up with TRBD1. This CDR3 contains 16 residues. The trim removed 1 base at V and 1 base at J, leaving 3 bases unmatched. Germline CDR1 and CDR2: SGHDT and YYEEEE. CDR3 protein: CASSLRGQGGNTEAFF. CDR3 in DNA: TGTGCCAGCAGCTTGCGGGGACAGGGGGGGAACACTGAAGCTTTCTTT. Full variable domain (remainder filled in from reference TRBV5-6 and TRBJ1-1): DAGVTQSPTHLIKTRGQQVTLRCSPKSGHDTVSWYQQALGQGPQFIFQYYEEEERQRGNFPDRFSGHQFPNYSSELNVNALLLGDSALYLCASSLRGQGGNTEAFFGQGTRLTVV.

The rearrangement joins TRBV3-1 (or the pseudogene TRBV3-2) to TRBJ2-4; 9 bases are shared with TRBD1. The CDR3 loop spans 17 amino acids. V lost 4 bases to trimming and J lost 0 bases; unmatched junction nucleotides: 7. CDR1 LGHDT and CDR2 YNNKEL come from the germline V gene (reference sequence). CDR3 sequence (DNA): TGTGCCAGCAGCCGCTGGACAGGGGACCTAGCCAAAAACATTCAGTACTTC. Its protein is CASSRWTGDLAKNIQYF.

This clone was counted once. The chain recombines TRBV6-1 with TRBJ2-7; TRBD1 agrees at 10 bases. Trimming cost V 1 base and J 7 bases; bases outside gene matches: 13. Germline V gene lookup returns CDR1 MNHNS and CDR2 SASEGT. This CDR3 has 17 residues. DNA for the CDR3: TGTGCCAGCAGTGAAGTGGTGGGAGGAGGACAGGGGGATGAGCAGTACTTC. This sequence encodes CASSEVVGGGQGDEQYF.

CDR3 DNA: TGTGCCATCAGTGAGGACAGAACACTCTCTGGGGCCAACGTCCTGACTTTC. The encoded protein is CAISEDRTLSGANVLTF. The chain uses TRBV10-3 and TRBJ2-6; TRBD1 might be the D (5 bases). The CDR3 loop spans 17 amino acids. V shed 2 bases and J shed 0 bases, with 11 bases lying between them. Germline values: CDR1 ENHRY, CDR2 SYGVKD.

The chain couples TRBV30 to TRBJ2-7; 7 bases line up with TRBD1. The CDR3 is 12 amino acids. In germline, CDR1 is GTSNPN, CDR2 SVGIG (reference sequence). V shed 1 base and J 6 bases; nucleotides not matched to a gene: 3. This chain's CDR3 is CAWSEQGSEQYF. In nucleotides, the CDR3 is TGTGCCTGGAGTGAACAGGGGTCCGAGCAGTACTTC.

The chain is built from TRBV24-1 and TRBJ2-3, with 8 nucleotides matching TRBD1. The CDR3 consists of 16 residues. In germline, CDR1 is KGHDR, CDR2 SFDVKD. V lost 3 bases, J lost 3 bases, and 7 bases stayed unmatched. The CDR3 DNA reads TGTGCCACCAGTGATCTTACAGGGGGTGGTACAGATACGCAGTATTTT. Encoded protein: CATSDLTGGGTDTQYF.

There are a few counts of this clone. V usage is TRBV5-1 and J usage is TRBJ1-1, with D maybe TRBD1 (5 bases). Trimming cost V 3 bases and J 4 bases, with 13 bases left between them. The CDR3 length is 14 residues. Germline values: CDR1 SGHRS, CDR2 YFSETQ. In nucleotides, the CDR3 is TGCGCCAGCAGCTCCCTGCAGGGTACCACTGAAGCTTTCTTT. Its translation: CASSSLQGTTEAFF.

This rearrangement joins TRBV5-1 to TRBJ2-3; TRBD2 agrees at 11 bases. This CDR3 is 15 amino acids long. V lost 4 bases, J lost 7 bases, and 8 bases stayed unmatched. The V gene's germline CDR1 is SGHRS and CDR2 YFSETQ. The CDR3 sequence is CASSELAGAPNTQYF. The CDR3 DNA reads TGCGCCAGCAGCGAACTAGCGGGGGCCCCTAATACGCAGTATTTT.

This rearrangement joins TRBV21-1 to TRBJ1-2; the table assigns TRBD1, which was not confirmed against the DNA. TRBV21-1 is tagged as a pseudogene. The CDR3 sequence is 15 residues long. The CDR3 DNA sequence: TGTGCCAGCAGCAAAGGAAGGGGGACAGTCTATGGCTACACCTTC. It encodes CASSKGRGTVYGYTF.

Only one count was recorded for this clone. This chain uses TRBV5-6 with TRBJ2-1; D unclear. This CDR3 comprises 12 residues. Trimming removed 2 bases at V and 6 bases at J, with 6 bases between. Germline CDR1 reads SGHDT; CDR2 reads YYEEEE. The CDR3, as DNA: TGTGCCAGCAGCTTTCCGGGCAATGAGCAGTTCTTC. Amino acids: CASSFPGNEQFF.

With respect to this clone: This sample includes further DNA sequences coding for the same CDR3. This sequence joins TRBV18 and TRBJ1-1, with a tentative D call TRBD1 (5 bases). Germline V CDR1 and CDR2: KGHSH, LQKENI. The V end was cut by 6 bases, the J end by 2 bases, with 10 bases between. The CDR3 is made up of 13 amino acids. DNA of the CDR3: TGTGCCAGCTCCCCGGGACTAAACACTGAAGCTTTCTTT. Translated: CASSPGLNTEAFF.